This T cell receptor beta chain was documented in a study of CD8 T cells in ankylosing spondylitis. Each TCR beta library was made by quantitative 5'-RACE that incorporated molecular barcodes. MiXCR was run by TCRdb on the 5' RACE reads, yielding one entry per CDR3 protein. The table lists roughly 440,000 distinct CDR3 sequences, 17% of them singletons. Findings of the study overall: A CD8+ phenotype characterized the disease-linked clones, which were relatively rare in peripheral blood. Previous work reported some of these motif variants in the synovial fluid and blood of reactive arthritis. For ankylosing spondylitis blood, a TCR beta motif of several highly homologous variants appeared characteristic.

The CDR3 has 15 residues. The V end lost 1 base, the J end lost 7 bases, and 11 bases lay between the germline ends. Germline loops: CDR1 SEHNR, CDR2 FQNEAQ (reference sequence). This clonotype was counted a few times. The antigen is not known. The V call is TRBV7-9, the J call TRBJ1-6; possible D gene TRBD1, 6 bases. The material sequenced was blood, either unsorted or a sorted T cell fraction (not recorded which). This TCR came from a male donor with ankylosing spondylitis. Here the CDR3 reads CASSLGRGRNSPLHF. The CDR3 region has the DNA TGTGCCAGCAGCTTAGGCAGGGGACGGAATTCACCCCTCCACTTT.